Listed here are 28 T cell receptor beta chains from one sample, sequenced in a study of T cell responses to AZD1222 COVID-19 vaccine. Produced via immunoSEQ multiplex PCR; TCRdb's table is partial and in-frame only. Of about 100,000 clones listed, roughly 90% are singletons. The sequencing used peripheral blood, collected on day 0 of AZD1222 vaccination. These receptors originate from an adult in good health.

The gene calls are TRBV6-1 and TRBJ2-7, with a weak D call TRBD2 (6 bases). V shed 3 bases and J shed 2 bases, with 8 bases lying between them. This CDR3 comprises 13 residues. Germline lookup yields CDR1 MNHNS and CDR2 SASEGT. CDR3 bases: TGTGCCAGCAGTGATCCGGGGGCCTACGAGCAGTACTTC. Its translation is CASSDPGAYEQYF.

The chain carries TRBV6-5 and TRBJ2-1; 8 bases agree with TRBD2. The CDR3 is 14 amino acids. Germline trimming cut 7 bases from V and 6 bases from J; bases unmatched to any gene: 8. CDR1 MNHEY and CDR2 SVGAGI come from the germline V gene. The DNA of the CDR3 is TGTGCCAGCACAACGGGAGGGCCGGTCAATGAGCAGTTCTTC. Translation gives CASTTGGPVNEQFF.

The CDR3 nucleotides are TGTGCCAGCAGCCAAGGGGACTACCTAAATGAGCAGTTCTTC. Protein: CASSQGDYLNEQFF. V is TRBV3-1 (or the pseudogene TRBV3-2) and J is TRBJ2-1, with 7 nucleotides matching TRBD2. The CDR3 is 14 amino acids. The V segment lost 1 base and the J segment 7 bases; nucleotides outside the gene matches: 4. Germline CDR1 reads LGHDT; CDR2 reads YNNKEL (reference sequence).

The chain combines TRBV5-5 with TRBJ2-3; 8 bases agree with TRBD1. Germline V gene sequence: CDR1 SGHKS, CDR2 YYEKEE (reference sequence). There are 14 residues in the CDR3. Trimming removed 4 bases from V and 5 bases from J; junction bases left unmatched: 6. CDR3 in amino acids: CASSLDGTGDTQYF. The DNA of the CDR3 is TGTGCCAGCAGCCTGGACGGGACAGGAGATACGCAGTATTTT.

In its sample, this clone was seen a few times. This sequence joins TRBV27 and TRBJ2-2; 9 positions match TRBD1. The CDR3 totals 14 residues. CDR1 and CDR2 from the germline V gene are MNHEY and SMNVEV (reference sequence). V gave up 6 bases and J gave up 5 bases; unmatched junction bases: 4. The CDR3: CASSRQGDTGELFF. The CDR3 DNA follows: TGTGCCAGCAGCCGACAGGGGGATACCGGGGAGCTGTTTTTT.

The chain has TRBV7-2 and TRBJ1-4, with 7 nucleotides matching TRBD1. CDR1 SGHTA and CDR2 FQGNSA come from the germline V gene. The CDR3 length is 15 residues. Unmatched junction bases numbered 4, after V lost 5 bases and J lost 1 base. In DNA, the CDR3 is TGTGCCAGCAGCCAAAACAGGGGAACTAATGAAAAACTGTTTTTT. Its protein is CASSQNRGTNEKLFF.

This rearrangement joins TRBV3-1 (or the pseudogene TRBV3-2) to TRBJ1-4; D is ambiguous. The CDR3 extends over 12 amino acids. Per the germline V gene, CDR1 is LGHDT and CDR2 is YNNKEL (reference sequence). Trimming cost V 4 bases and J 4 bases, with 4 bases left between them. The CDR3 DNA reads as TGTGCCAGCAGCCGCCTTAATGAAAAACTGTTTTTT. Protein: CASSRLNEKLFF.

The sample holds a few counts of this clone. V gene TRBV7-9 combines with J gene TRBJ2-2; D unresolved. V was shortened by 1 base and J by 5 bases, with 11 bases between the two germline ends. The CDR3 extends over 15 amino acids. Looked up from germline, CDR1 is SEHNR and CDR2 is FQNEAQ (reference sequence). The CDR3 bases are TGTGCCAGCAGCTTAGGCCAGCTTCTTACCGGGGAGCTGTTTTTT. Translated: CASSLGQLLTGELFF.

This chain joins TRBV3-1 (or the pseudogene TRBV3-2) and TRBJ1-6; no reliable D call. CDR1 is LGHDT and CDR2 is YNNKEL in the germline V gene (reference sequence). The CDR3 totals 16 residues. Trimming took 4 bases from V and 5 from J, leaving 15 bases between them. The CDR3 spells CASSPPRESNNSPLHF. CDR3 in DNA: TGTGCCAGCAGCCCACCTCGGGAGTCCAATAATTCACCCCTCCACTTT.

CDR3 loop: CASRPSGTAYEQYF. CDR3 DNA: TGTGCCAGCAGACCATCCGGGACAGCCTACGAGCAGTACTTC. This rearrangement joins TRBV28 to TRBJ2-7, with 7 bases identical to TRBD1. J lost 2 bases, V lost 6 bases, and 7 bases had no gene match. The CDR3 consists of 14 residues. Germline CDR1 reads MDHEN; CDR2 reads SYDVKM. The full variable domain, completed using reference TRBV28 and TRBJ2-7, is DVKVTQSSRYLVKRTGEKVFLECVQDMDHENMFWYRQDPGLGLRLIYFSYDVKMKEKGDIPEGYSVSREKKERFSLILESASTNQTSMYLCASRPSGTAYEQYFGPGTRLTVT.

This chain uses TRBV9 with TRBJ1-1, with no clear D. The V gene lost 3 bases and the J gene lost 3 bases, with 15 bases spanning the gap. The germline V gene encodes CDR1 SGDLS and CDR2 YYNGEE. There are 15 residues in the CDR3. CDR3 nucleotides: TGTGCCAGCAGCGGTGAATCCCCGCGGGACACTGAAGCTTTCTTT. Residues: CASSGESPRDTEAFF. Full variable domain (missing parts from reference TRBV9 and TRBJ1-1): DSGVTQTPKHLITATGQRVTLRCSPRSGDLSVYWYQQSLDQGLQFLIQYYNGEERAKGNILERFSAQQFPDLHSELNLSSLELGDSALYFCASSGESPRDTEAFFGQGTRLTVV.

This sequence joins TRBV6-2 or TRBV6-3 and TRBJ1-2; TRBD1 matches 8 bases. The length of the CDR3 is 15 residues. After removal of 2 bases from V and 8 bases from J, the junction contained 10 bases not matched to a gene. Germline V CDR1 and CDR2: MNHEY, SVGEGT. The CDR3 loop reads CASSYAFTGGVGYTF. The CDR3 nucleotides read TGTGCCAGCAGTTACGCCTTTACAGGGGGGGTCGGCTACACCTTC.

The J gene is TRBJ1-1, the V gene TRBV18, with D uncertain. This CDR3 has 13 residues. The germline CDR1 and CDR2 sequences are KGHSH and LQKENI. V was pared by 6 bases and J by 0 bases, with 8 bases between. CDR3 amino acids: CASSPDLNTEAFF. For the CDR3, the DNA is TGTGCCAGCTCCCCGGACCTGAACACTGAAGCTTTCTTT.

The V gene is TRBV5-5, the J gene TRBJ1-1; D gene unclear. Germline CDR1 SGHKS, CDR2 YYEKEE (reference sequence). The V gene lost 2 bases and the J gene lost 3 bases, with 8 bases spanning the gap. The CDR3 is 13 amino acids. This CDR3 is CASSFQFHTEAFF. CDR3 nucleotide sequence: TGTGCCAGCAGCTTCCAGTTCCACACTGAAGCTTTCTTT.

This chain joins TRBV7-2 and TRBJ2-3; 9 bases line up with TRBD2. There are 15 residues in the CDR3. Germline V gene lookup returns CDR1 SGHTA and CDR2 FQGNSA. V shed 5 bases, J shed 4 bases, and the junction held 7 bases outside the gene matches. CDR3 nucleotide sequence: TGTGCCAGCAGCCTCCTAGCGGGGATGGCAGATACGCAGTATTTT. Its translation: CASSLLAGMADTQYF. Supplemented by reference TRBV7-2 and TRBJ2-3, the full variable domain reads GAGVSQSPSNKVTEKGKDVELRCDPISGHTALYWYRQSLGQGLEFLIYFQGNSAPDKSGLPSDRFSAERTGGSVSTLTIQRTQQEDSAVYLCASSLLAGMADTQYFGPGTRLTVL.

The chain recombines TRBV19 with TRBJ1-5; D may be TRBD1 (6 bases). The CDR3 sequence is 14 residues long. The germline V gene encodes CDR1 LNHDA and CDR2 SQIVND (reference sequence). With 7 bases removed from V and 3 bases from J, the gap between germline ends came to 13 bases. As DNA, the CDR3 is TGTGCCAGTACCTCTGACAGGCTCAATCAGCCCCAGCATTTT. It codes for CASTSDRLNQPQHF.

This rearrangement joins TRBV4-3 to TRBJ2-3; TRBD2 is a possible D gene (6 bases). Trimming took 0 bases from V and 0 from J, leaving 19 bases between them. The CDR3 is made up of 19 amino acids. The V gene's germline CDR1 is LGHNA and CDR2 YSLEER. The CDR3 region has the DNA TGCGCCAGCAGCCAAGATCTCCCGGGCGGGGCGACTAGCACAGATACGCAGTATTTT. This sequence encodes CASSQDLPGGATSTDTQYF.

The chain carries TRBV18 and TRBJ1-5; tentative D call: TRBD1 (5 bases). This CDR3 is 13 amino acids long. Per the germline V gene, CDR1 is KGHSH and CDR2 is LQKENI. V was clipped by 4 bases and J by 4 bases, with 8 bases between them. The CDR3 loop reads CASSRGLNQPQHF. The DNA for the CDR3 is TGTGCCAGCTCACGGGGACTTAATCAGCCCCAGCATTTT.

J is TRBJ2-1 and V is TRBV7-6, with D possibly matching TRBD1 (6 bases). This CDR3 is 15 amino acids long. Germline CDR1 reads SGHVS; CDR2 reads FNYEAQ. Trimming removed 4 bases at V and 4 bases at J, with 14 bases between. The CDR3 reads CASSSQGPPYNEQFF. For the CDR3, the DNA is TGTGCCAGCAGCTCACAGGGCCCTCCGTACAATGAGCAGTTCTTC.

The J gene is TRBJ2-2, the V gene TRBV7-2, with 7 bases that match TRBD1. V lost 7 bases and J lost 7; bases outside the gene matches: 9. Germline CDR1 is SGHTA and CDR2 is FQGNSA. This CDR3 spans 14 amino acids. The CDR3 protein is CASTSTGTVGELFF. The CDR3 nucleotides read TGTGCCAGCACCTCGACAGGGACGGTCGGGGAGCTGTTTTTT.

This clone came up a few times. The CDR3 bases are TGTGCCAGCAGTGCCCCCTTCAGGGTTGTGAACACTGAAGCTTTCTTT. This encodes CASSAPFRVVNTEAFF. The J gene is TRBJ1-1, the V gene TRBV6-1, with D tentatively TRBD1 (5 bases). The CDR3 totals 16 residues. The V gene lost 4 bases and the J gene lost 0 bases, with 15 bases spanning the gap. The germline CDR1 and CDR2 sequences are MNHNS and SASEGT.

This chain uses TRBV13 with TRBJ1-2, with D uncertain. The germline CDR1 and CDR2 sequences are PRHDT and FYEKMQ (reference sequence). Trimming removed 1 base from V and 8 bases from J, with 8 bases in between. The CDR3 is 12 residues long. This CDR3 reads CASSLEREGYTF. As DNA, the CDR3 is TGTGCCAGCAGCTTAGAAAGGGAAGGCTACACCTTC.

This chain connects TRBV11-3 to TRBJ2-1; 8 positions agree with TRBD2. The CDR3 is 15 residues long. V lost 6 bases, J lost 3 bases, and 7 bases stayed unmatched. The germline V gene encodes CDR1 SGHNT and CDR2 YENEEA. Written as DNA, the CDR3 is TGTGCCAGCAGTAGAACCGGGACTAGCTACAATGAGCAGTTCTTC. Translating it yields CASSRTGTSYNEQFF.

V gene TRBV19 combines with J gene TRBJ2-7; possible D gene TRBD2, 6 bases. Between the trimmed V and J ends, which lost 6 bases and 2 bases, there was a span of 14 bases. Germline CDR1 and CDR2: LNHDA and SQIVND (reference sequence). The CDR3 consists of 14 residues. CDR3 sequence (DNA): TGTGCCAGTAGAGTCAACCGGGGGACCTACGAGCAGTACTTC. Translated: CASRVNRGTYEQYF.

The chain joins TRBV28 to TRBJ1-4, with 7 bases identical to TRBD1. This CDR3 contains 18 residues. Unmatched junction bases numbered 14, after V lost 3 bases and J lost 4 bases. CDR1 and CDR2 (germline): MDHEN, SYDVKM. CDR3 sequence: CASSFFGTQGGDNEKLFF. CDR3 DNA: TGTGCCAGCAGTTTCTTTGGAACCCAGGGGGGAGATAATGAAAAACTGTTTTTT.

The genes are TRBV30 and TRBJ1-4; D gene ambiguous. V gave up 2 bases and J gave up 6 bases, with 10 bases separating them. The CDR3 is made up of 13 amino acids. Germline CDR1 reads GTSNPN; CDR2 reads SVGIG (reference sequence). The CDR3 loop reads CAWSPGLDEKLFF. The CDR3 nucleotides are TGTGCCTGGAGTCCCGGCCTCGATGAAAAACTGTTTTTT.

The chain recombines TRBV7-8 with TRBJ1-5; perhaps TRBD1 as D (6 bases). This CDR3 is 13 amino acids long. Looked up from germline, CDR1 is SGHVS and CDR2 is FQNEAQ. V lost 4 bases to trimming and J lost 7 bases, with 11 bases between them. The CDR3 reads CASSWGQGQPQHF. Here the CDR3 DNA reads TGTGCCAGCAGCTGGGGGCAAGGACAGCCCCAGCATTTT.

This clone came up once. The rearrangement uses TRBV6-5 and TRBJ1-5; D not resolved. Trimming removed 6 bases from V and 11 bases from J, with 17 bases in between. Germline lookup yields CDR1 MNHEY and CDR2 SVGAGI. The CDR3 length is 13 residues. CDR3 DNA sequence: TGTGCCAGCAGCCAGACGGGAGGATTGGCCCAGCATTTT. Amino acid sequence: CASSQTGGLAQHF.